The 22 T cell receptor beta chains below all came from one sample that was sequenced in a study of blood T cell repertoires in COVID-19. Libraries were prepared by immunoSEQ multiplex PCR; TCRdb keeps only in-frame clonotypes and omits some of them. The sample lists hundreds of thousands of clones, roughly 90% occurring once. The sequencing sample was made of peripheral blood. The receptors here all came from a woman under 40 with active or convalescent COVID-19.

This clone was observed once. This chain joins TRBV19 and TRBJ1-1; no clear D gene. With 4 bases removed from V and 4 bases from J, the gap between germline ends came to 10 bases. This CDR3 spans 13 amino acids. Germline values: CDR1 LNHDA, CDR2 SQIVND (reference sequence). The CDR3 spells CASSTLAATEAFF. CDR3 DNA: TGTGCCAGTAGTACCCTGGCCGCCACTGAAGCTTTCTTT.

The chain uses TRBV6-2 or TRBV6-3 and TRBJ2-3, with 8 bases fitting TRBD2. The CDR3 is made up of 17 amino acids. Trimming removed 2 bases from V and 1 base from J; junction bases left unmatched: 8. Germline V gene sequence: CDR1 MNHEY, CDR2 SVGEGT. The CDR3 DNA reads as TGTGCCAGCAGTTACGACCGGAAGCGGGGGCGCACAGATACGCAGTATTTT. It yields the protein CASSYDRKRGRTDTQYF.

This rearrangement joins TRBV13 to TRBJ2-7; TRBD1 aligns across 11 bases. Unmatched junction bases numbered 7, after V lost 10 bases and J lost 2 bases. Germline CDR1 is PRHDT and CDR2 is FYEKMQ (reference sequence). The CDR3 extends over 14 amino acids. The CDR3 DNA is TGTGCCACCCGGACAGGGGGCTCCACCTACGAGCAGTACTTC. Its translation: CATRTGGSTYEQYF.

V usage is TRBV30 and J usage is TRBJ1-3; D gene unclear. The CDR3 is made up of 12 amino acids. Germline V CDR1 and CDR2: GTSNPN, SVGIG (reference sequence). Trimming shortened V by 1 base and J by 3 bases, and 4 bases separated the two germline ends. CDR3 region: CAWSALGNTIYF. The CDR3 DNA reads TGTGCCTGGAGTGCCCTTGGAAACACCATATATTTT.

The rearrangement joins TRBV29-1 to TRBJ1-2, with D possibly being TRBD1 (6 bases). CDR3 size: 10 residues. Germline CDR1 reads SQVTM; CDR2 reads ANQGSEA. Trimming took 7 bases from V and 5 from J, leaving 8 bases between them. The CDR3 region has the DNA TGCAGCGCACAGGGTTATGGCTACACCTTC. The encoded protein is CSAQGYGYTF.

V gene TRBV11-2 combines with J gene TRBJ2-3; TRBD2 matches 11 bases. The germline gives CDR1 SGHAT, CDR2 FQNNGV. V dropped 1 base and J dropped 6; count of bases not matched to a gene: 9. CDR3 length equals 17 residues. CDR3 DNA: TGTGCCAGCAGCTTAGTGGGTAGCGGGAGGGGAGTGGATACGCAGTATTTT. Amino acid sequence: CASSLVGSGRGVDTQYF.

The rearrangement joins TRBV20-1 to TRBJ1-2; no definite D call. CDR3 length: 11 amino acids. Between the trimmed V and J ends, which lost 0 bases and 6 bases, there was a span of 5 bases. The germline V gene encodes CDR1 DFQATT and CDR2 SNEGSKA (reference sequence). CDR3 region: CSARDRDGYTF. CDR3 nucleotide sequence: TGCAGTGCTAGAGATCGCGATGGCTACACCTTC.

The chain combines TRBV21-1 with TRBJ1-6. TRBV21-1 is reported as a pseudogene. The CDR3 runs to 16 residues. The CDR3 DNA reads as TGTGCCAGCAGCAAAAGGTGGGGGACTTCCCTTTCACCCCTCCACTTT. The encoded protein is CASSKRWGTSLSPLHF.

The chain joins TRBV25-1 to TRBJ1-6; D is unresolved. CDR3 length: 17 amino acids. Germline values: CDR1 MGHDK, CDR2 SYGVNS. Trimming left V 6 bases short and J 10 bases short, with 25 bases between. DNA of the CDR3: TGTGCCAGCAGCGACCTCCCCCGGGGAGGGTACCCCTCACCCCTCCACTTT. Residues: CASSDLPRGGYPSPLHF.

In this sample, this clone turned up once. The rearrangement uses TRBV19 and TRBJ2-1, with D perhaps matching TRBD2 (5 bases). V dropped 3 bases and J dropped 8 bases, with 14 bases sitting between them. The CDR3 length is 14 residues. Germline V gene sequence: CDR1 LNHDA, CDR2 SQIVND (reference sequence). The CDR3 loop is CASSIGERVYEQFF. CDR3 DNA sequence: TGTGCCAGTAGTATCGGGGAACGGGTCTATGAGCAGTTCTTC.

The rearrangement joins TRBV3-1 (or the pseudogene TRBV3-2) to TRBJ2-1; D gene uncertain. Germline loops: CDR1 LGHDT, CDR2 YNNKEL (reference sequence). The CDR3 consists of 13 residues. The V and J ends lost 8 bases and 4 bases respectively, with 12 bases between them. The CDR3 nucleotides are TGTGCCAGCCAAGAAGACTTTTACAATGAGCAGTTCTTC. It is translated as CASQEDFYNEQFF.

The CDR3 reads CASSRALNTNYGYTF. For the CDR3, the DNA is TGTGCCAGTAGTAGGGCCTTAAATACGAACTATGGCTACACCTTC. V and J are TRBV19 and TRBJ1-2; D gene unclear. The CDR3 is made up of 15 amino acids. V was cut by 4 bases and J by 2 bases, with 14 bases left in between. CDR1 is LNHDA and CDR2 is SQIVND in the germline V gene (reference sequence).

This chain links TRBV3-1 (or the pseudogene TRBV3-2) with TRBJ2-2, with D uncertain. The CDR3 runs to 11 residues. Germline lookup yields CDR1 LGHDT and CDR2 YNNKEL (reference sequence). Trimming stripped 2 bases from V and 7 bases from J, with 2 bases between. CDR3 sequence (DNA): TGTGCCAGCAGCCAATACGGGGAGCTGTTTTTT. Translated: CASSQYGELFF.

This clone was counted once. The CDR3 is CASSERGINTEAFF. In DNA form, the CDR3 reads TGCGCCAGCAGTGAAAGAGGCATTAACACTGAAGCTTTCTTT. The chain couples TRBV10-2 to TRBJ1-1; D call uncertain. Trimming cost V 3 bases and J 2 bases, with 10 bases left between them. The germline CDR1 and CDR2 sequences are WSHSY and SAAADI. The CDR3 length is 14 residues.

The genes are TRBV19 and TRBJ1-5, with TRBD1 as a possible D gene (5 bases). Germline CDR1 and CDR2: LNHDA and SQIVND (reference sequence). This CDR3 is built from 15 residues. V shed 3 bases and J shed 0 bases, with 9 bases lying between them. CDR3 sequence: CASSIGGYSNQPQHF. CDR3 in DNA: TGTGCCAGTAGTATCGGGGGTTATAGCAATCAGCCCCAGCATTTT.

The V gene is TRBV4-2, the J gene TRBJ2-3; D is uncertain. The CDR3 length is 13 residues. CDR1 and CDR2 from the germline V gene are LGHNA and YNFKEQ. V lost 1 base, J lost 3 bases, and 5 bases lay in between. CDR3 sequence (DNA): TGTGCCAGCAGCCAAGGGCAGACAGATACGCAGTATTTT. As protein: CASSQGQTDTQYF.

The chain links TRBV14 to TRBJ2-5; a weak D match, TRBD1 (5 bases). V lost 6 bases to trimming and J lost 3 bases, with 5 bases between them. The CDR3 covers 11 residues. Per germline, CDR1 SGHDN and CDR2 FVKESK. CDR3 residues: CASRGEETQYF. The CDR3 DNA reads as TGTGCCAGCAGAGGGGAAGAGACCCAGTACTTC. Full variable domain (remainder filled in from reference TRBV14 and TRBJ2-5): EAGVTQFPSHSVIEKGQTVTLRCDPISGHDNLYWYRRVMGKEIKFLLHFVKESKQDESGMPNNRFLAERTGGTYSTLKVQPAELEDSGVYFCASRGEETQYFGPGTRLLVL.

The rearrangement uses TRBV6-6 and TRBJ2-1; possible D gene TRBD2, 6 bases. Germline CDR1 is MNHNY and CDR2 is SVGAGI (reference sequence). The CDR3 is 15 amino acids. The ends were cut back, 0 bases at V and 9 bases at J, with 15 bases in the middle. CDR3 in DNA: TGTGCCAGCAGTTACTCCCGGGAGCCAGCGGGTGAGCAGTTCTTC. Translating gives CASSYSREPAGEQFF.

This sequence joins TRBV19 and TRBJ1-1; TRBD1 might be the D (6 bases). This CDR3 contains 16 residues. In germline, CDR1 is LNHDA, CDR2 SQIVND (reference sequence). Between the trimmed V and J ends, which lost 6 bases and 5 bases, there was a span of 22 bases. The CDR3 DNA sequence: TGTGCCAGTAGCCTAGCCGGGGCCAGGGGCCTAACTGAAGCTTTCTTT. The encoded protein is CASSLAGARGLTEAFF.

CDR3 sequence (DNA): TGCGCCAGCAGCCAAACAATCTTAGCGTCAACTAATGAAAAACTGTTTTTT. Amino acid sequence: CASSQTILASTNEKLFF. The gene calls are TRBV4-1 and TRBJ1-4; no definite D call. V lost 2 bases, J lost 0 bases, and 13 bases lay in between. The CDR3 runs to 17 residues. Looked up from germline, CDR1 is MGHRA and CDR2 is YSYEKL.

The rearrangement uses TRBV5-1 and TRBJ2-3, with TRBD2 identical over 11 bases. The trim removed 4 bases at V and 2 bases at J, leaving 3 bases unmatched. CDR3 length equals 15 residues. CDR1 is SGHRS, CDR2 YFSETQ, per germline. The CDR3 region is CASSPLAGDTDTQYF. The CDR3 DNA reads TGCGCCAGCAGCCCACTAGCGGGAGACACAGATACGCAGTATTTT.

DNA of the CDR3: TGTGCCAGCAGTAGGGACAGTTTCAATCAGCCCCAGCATTTT. It specifies CASSRDSFNQPQHF. The rearrangement joins TRBV6-2 or TRBV6-3 to TRBJ1-5, with 7 positions matching TRBD1. Germline lookup yields CDR1 MNHEY and CDR2 SVGEGT. The CDR3 runs 14 residues. The ends lost 5 bases at V and 3 bases at J; junction bases unmatched: 4.